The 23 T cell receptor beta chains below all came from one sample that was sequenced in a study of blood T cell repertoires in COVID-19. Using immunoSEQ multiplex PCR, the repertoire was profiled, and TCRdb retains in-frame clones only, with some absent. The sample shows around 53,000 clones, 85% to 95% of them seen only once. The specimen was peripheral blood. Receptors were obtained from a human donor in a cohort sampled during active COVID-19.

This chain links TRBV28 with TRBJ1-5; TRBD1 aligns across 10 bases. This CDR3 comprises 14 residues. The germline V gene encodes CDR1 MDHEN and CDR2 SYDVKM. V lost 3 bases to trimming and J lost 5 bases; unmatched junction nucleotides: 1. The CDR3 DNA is TGTGCCAGCAGTTTGGACAGGGGGTATCAGCCCCAGCATTTT. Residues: CASSLDRGYQPQHF. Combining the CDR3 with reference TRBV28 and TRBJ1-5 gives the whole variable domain DVKVTQSSRYLVKRTGEKVFLECVQDMDHENMFWYRQDPGLGLRLIYFSYDVKMKEKGDIPEGYSVSREKKERFSLILESASTNQTSMYLCASSLDRGYQPQHFGDGTRLSIL.

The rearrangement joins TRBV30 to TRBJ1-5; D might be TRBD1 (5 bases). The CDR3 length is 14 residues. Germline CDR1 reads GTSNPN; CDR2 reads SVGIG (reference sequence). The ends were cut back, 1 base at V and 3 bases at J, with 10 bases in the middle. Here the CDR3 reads CAWSGTGDNQPQHF. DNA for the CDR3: TGTGCCTGGAGTGGCACGGGGGACAATCAGCCCCAGCATTTT.

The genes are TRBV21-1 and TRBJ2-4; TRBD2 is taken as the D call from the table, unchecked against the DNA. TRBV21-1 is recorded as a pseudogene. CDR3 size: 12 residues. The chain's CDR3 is CASLNRGVIQYF. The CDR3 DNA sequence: TGTGCCAGCCTGAACCGGGGGGTAATTCAGTACTTC.

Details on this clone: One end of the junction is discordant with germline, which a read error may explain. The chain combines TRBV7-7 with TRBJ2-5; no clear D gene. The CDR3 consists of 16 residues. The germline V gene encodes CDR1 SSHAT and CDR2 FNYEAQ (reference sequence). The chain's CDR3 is CASSLGSIGGQETQYF. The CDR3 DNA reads TGTGCTAGCAGCTTAGGAAGTATAGGCGGCCAAGAGACCCAGTACTTC.

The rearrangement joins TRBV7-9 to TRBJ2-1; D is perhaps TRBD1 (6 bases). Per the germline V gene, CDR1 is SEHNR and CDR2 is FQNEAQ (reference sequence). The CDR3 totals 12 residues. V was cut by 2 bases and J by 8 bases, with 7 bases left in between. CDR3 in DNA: TGTGCCAGCAGCTTATACAGGGATGAGCAGTTCTTC. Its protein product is CASSLYRDEQFF.

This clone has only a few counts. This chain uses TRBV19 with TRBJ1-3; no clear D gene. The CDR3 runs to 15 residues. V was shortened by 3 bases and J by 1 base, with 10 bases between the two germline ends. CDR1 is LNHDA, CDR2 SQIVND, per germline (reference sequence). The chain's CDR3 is CASSMGGISGNTIYF. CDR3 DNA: TGTGCCAGTAGTATGGGAGGGATTTCTGGAAACACCATATATTTT. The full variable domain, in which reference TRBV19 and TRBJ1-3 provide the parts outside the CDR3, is DGGITQSPKYLFRKEGQNVTLSCEQNLNHDAMYWYRQDPGQGLRLIYYSQIVNDFQKGDIAEGYSVSREKKESFPLTVTSAQKNPTAFYLCASSMGGISGNTIYFGEGSWLTVV.

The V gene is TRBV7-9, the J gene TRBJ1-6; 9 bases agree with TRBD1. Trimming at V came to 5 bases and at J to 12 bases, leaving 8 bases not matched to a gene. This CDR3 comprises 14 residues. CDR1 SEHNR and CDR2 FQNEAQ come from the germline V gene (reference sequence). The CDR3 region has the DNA TGTGCCAGCAGCGCGACAGGGGGGGGCGGACCCCTCCACTTT. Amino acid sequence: CASSATGGGGPLHF.

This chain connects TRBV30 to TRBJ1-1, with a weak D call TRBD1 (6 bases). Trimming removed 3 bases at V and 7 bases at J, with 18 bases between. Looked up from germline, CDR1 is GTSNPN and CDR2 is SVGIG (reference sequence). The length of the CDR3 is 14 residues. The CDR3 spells CAWSRGQRSFEAFF. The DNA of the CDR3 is TGTGCCTGGAGCCGAGGACAGAGGAGTTTTGAAGCTTTCTTT.

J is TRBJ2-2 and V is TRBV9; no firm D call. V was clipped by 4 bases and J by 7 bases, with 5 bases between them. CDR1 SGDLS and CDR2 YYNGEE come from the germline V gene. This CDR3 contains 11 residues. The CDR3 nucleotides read TGTGCCAGCAGCTCCCTCGGGGAGCTGTTTTTT. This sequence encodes CASSSLGELFF.

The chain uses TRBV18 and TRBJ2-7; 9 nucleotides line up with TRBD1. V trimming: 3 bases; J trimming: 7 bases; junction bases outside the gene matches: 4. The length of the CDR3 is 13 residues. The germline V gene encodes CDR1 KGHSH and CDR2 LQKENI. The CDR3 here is CASSPGQGREQYV. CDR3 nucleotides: TGTGCCAGCTCACCGGGACAGGGTCGAGAGCAGTACGTC.

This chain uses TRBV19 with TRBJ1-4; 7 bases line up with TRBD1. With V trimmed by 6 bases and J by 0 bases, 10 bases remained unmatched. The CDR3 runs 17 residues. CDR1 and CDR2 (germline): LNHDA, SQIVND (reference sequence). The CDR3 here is CASRWGQSPATNEKLFF. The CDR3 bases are TGTGCCAGTAGATGGGGACAGTCACCCGCAACTAATGAAAAACTGTTTTTT. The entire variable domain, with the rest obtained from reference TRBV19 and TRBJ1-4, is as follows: DGGITQSPKYLFRKEGQNVTLSCEQNLNHDAMYWYRQDPGQGLRLIYYSQIVNDFQKGDIAEGYSVSREKKESFPLTVTSAQKNPTAFYLCASRWGQSPATNEKLFFGSGTQLSVL.

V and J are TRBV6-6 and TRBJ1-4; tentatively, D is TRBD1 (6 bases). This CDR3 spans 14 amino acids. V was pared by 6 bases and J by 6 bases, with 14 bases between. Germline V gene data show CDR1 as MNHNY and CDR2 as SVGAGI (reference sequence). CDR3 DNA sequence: TGTGCCAGCAGGAAACAGGGTGTGGATGAAAAACTGTTTTTT. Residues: CASRKQGVDEKLFF.

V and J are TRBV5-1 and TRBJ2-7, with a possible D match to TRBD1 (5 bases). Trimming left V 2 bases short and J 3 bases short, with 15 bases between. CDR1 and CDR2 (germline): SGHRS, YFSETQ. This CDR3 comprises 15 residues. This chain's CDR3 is CASSFLQGHLYEQYF. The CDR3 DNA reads TGCGCCAGCAGCTTTCTCCAGGGCCACCTCTACGAGCAGTACTTC.

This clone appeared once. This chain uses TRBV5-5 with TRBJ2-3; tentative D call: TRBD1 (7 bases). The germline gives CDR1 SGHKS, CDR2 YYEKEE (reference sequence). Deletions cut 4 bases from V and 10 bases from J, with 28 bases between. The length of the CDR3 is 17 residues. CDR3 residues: CASSPSYMSGGSWSQYF. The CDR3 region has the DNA TGTGCCAGCAGCCCCAGTTATATGTCAGGGGGGTCGTGGTCGCAGTATTTT.

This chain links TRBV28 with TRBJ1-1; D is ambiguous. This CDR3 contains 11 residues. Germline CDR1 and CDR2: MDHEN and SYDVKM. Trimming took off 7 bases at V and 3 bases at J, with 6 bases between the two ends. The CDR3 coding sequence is TGTGCCAGCACCCGGTACACTGAAGCTTTCTTT. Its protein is CASTRYTEAFF. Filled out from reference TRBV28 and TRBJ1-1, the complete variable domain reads DVKVTQSSRYLVKRTGEKVFLECVQDMDHENMFWYRQDPGLGLRLIYFSYDVKMKEKGDIPEGYSVSREKKERFSLILESASTNQTSMYLCASTRYTEAFFGQGTRLTVV.

The CDR3 DNA reads TGTGCCAGCAGCTCCCCGACTAGAACCGGGGAGCTGTTTTTT. Its protein product is CASSSPTRTGELFF. The chain links TRBV7-9 to TRBJ2-2, with D possibly TRBD2 on 6 matching bases. Trimming removed 4 bases at V and 5 bases at J, with 11 bases between. CDR1 is SEHNR, CDR2 FQNEAQ, per germline (reference sequence). The CDR3 contains 14 residues.

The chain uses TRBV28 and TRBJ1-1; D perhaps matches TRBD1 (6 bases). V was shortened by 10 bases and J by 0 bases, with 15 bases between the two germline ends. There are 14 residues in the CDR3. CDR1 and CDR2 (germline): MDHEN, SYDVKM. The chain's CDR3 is CATYETGLNTEAFF. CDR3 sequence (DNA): TGTGCCACCTATGAAACAGGGTTGAACACTGAAGCTTTCTTT. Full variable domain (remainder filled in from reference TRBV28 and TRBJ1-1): DVKVTQSSRYLVKRTGEKVFLECVQDMDHENMFWYRQDPGLGLRLIYFSYDVKMKEKGDIPEGYSVSREKKERFSLILESASTNQTSMYLCATYETGLNTEAFFGQGTRLTVV.

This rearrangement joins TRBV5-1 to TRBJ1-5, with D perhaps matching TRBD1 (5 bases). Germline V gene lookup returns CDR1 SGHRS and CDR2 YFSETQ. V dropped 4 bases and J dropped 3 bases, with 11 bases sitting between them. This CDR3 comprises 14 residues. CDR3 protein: CASSPQGSNQPQHF. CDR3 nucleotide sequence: TGCGCCAGCAGCCCCCAGGGATCCAATCAGCCCCAGCATTTT. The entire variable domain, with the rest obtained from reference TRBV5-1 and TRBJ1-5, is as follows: KAGVTQTPRYLIKTRGQQVTLSCSPISGHRSVSWYQQTPGQGLQFLFEYFSETQRNKGNFPGRFSGRQFSNSRSEMNVSTLELGDSALYLCASSPQGSNQPQHFGDGTRLSIL.

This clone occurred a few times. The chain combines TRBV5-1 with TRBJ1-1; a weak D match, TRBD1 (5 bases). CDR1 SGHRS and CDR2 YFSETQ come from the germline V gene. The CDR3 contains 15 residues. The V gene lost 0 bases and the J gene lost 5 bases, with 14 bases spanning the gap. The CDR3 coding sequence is TGCGCCAGCAGCTTGGTGGGGGACTCGCTGACTGAAGCTTTCTTT. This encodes CASSLVGDSLTEAFF.

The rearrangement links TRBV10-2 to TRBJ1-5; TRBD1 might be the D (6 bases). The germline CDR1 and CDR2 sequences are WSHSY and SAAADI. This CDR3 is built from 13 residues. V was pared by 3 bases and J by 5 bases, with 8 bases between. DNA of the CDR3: TGCGCCAGCAGTGAACAGGGTCATCAGCCCCAGCATTTT. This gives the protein CASSEQGHQPQHF.

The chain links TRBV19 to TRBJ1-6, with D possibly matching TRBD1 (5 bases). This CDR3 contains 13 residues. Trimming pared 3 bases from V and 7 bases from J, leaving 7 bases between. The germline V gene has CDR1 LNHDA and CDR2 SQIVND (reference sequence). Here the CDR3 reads CASSIDRNSPLHF. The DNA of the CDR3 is TGTGCCAGTAGTATTGACAGAAATTCACCCCTCCACTTT.

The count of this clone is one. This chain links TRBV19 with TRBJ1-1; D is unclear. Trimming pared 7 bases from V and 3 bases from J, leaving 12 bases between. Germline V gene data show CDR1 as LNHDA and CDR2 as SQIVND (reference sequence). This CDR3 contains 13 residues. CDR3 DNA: TGTGCCAGTACCAAGGCGGGGTACACTGAAGCTTTCTTT. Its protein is CASTKAGYTEAFF.

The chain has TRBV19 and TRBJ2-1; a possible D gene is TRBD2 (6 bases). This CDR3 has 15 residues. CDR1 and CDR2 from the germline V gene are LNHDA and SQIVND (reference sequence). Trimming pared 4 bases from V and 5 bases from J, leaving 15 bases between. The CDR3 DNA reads TGTGCCAGTAGTAGTTGGGGTGGGGGGAACAATGAGCAGTTCTTC. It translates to CASSSWGGGNNEQFF.